These 30 T cell receptor beta chains came from one sample sequenced in a study of shared clonotypes between healthy human individuals. Using immunoSEQ multiplex PCR, the repertoire was profiled, and TCRdb retains in-frame clones only, with some absent. The table lists fewer than 3 million clones, around 93% of them singletons. Sequences were obtained from naive CD4+ T cells from PBMCs. Subset given: CD45RA+ positively selected. These receptors were collected from a man between 18 and 35 years old in good health. Some clones in this sample may be carry-over from other donors' samples.

The chain is built from TRBV23-1 and TRBJ1-5; D possibly corresponds to TRBD1 (5 bases). TRBV23-1 is recorded as an ORF, its role being uncertain. Deletions cut 10 bases from V and 2 bases from J, with 15 bases between. The CDR3 has 14 amino acids. The DNA of the CDR3 is TGCGCCAAATCAACAGGATTAGGCAATCAGCCCCAGCATTTT. Its translation: CAKSTGLGNQPQHF.

The genes are TRBV28 and TRBJ2-3; the match to TRBD2 covers 16 bases. Germline CDR1 MDHEN, CDR2 SYDVKM. Trimming cost V 7 bases and J 9 bases; bases outside gene matches: 7. The CDR3 contains 15 residues. Here the CDR3 DNA reads TGTGCCAGCACCAAAGGGACTAGCGGGAGGGCGACGCAGTATTTT. Amino acids: CASTKGTSGRATQYF.

The chain links TRBV19 to TRBJ1-1; 8 bases fit TRBD1. V lost 3 bases and J lost 4; bases outside the gene matches: 13. The CDR3 totals 17 residues. Germline lookup yields CDR1 LNHDA and CDR2 SQIVND (reference sequence). The CDR3 bases are TGTGCCAGTAGTATCCGACAGGGGCACTCTTTCGGCACTGAAGCTTTCTTT. Protein: CASSIRQGHSFGTEAFF.

The chain recombines TRBV15 with TRBJ2-5; unclear D gene. V lost 3 bases and J 1 base, leaving 6 bases between the germline ends. The CDR3 has 13 amino acids. CDR1 and CDR2 (germline): LNHNV, YYDKDF (reference sequence). Here the CDR3 DNA reads TGTGCCACCAGCAGTCGGGTCCAAGAGACCCAGTACTTC. It yields the protein CATSSRVQETQYF. Filled out from reference TRBV15 and TRBJ2-5, the complete variable domain reads DAMVIQNPRYQVTQFGKPVTLSCSQTLNHNVMYWYQQKSSQAPKLLFHYYDKDFNNEADTPDNFQSRRPNTSFCFLDIRSPGLGDTAMYLCATSSRVQETQYFGPGTRLLVL.

This clone was detected a few times. Here the CDR3 reads CAWSEAYGYTF. In DNA, the CDR3 is TGTGCCTGGAGTGAGGCCTATGGCTACACCTTC. The genes are TRBV30 and TRBJ1-2; the D is unclear. Germline CDR1 and CDR2: GTSNPN and SVGIG (reference sequence). V dropped 1 base and J dropped 4 bases, with 4 bases sitting between them. The CDR3 contains 11 residues.

This chain joins TRBV19 and TRBJ2-3, with unresolved D. V dropped 6 bases and J dropped 0 bases, with 10 bases sitting between them. CDR1 and CDR2 (germline): LNHDA, SQIVND (reference sequence). The CDR3 has 14 residues. In DNA form, the CDR3 reads TGTGCCAGTAGCTCCACGGCTAGCACAGATACGCAGTATTTT. Residues: CASSSTASTDTQYF. The full variable domain, completed using reference TRBV19 and TRBJ2-3, is DGGITQSPKYLFRKEGQNVTLSCEQNLNHDAMYWYRQDPGQGLRLIYYSQIVNDFQKGDIAEGYSVSREKKESFPLTVTSAQKNPTAFYLCASSSTASTDTQYFGPGTRLTVL.

The chain joins TRBV7-2 to TRBJ1-1; D gene ambiguous. Germline-derived CDR1 and CDR2 are SGHTA and FQGNSA. Trimming removed 3 bases at V and 1 base at J, with 18 bases between. This CDR3 has 17 amino acids. The CDR3 DNA reads as TGTGCCAGCAGCTTGTTCGAGGGCTTTTGGGGGAACACTGAAGCTTTCTTT. It yields the protein CASSLFEGFWGNTEAFF.

This clone was seen a single time. The rearrangement uses TRBV5-6 and TRBJ2-5, with 7 nucleotides matching TRBD2. The CDR3 sequence is 13 residues long. Germline V gives CDR1 SGHDT, CDR2 YYEEEE. The J segment lost 4 bases and the V segment lost 5 bases, leaving 5 bases of the junction unmatched. CDR3 nucleotide sequence: TGTGCCAGCAGTCCTTGGGGGGGAGAGACCCAGTACTTC. Translating gives CASSPWGGETQYF.

The J gene is TRBJ1-1, the V gene TRBV28, with D maybe TRBD1 (5 bases). V lost 6 bases, J lost 1 base, and 15 bases lay in between. CDR3 length: 15 amino acids. Germline CDR1 reads MDHEN; CDR2 reads SYDVKM. CDR3 sequence (DNA): TGTGCCAGCAGCCCCTGGGCGGGGCAGAACACTGAAGCTTTCTTT. This gives the protein CASSPWAGQNTEAFF.

V usage is TRBV15 and J usage is TRBJ2-3; D tentatively reads TRBD1 or TRBD2 (7 bases each). Trimming removed 2 bases at V and 2 bases at J, with 20 bases between. CDR3 length: 18 residues. Germline V gene lookup returns CDR1 LNHNV and CDR2 YYDKDF (reference sequence). Here the CDR3 reads CATSRTRAGQTPTDTQYF. The CDR3 bases are TGTGCCACCAGCAGAACCAGAGCGGGACAGACACCCACAGATACGCAGTATTTT.

J is TRBJ2-1 and V is TRBV6-5; no reliable D call. The V and J ends lost 6 bases and 10 bases respectively, with 22 bases between them. Germline V gene lookup returns CDR1 MNHEY and CDR2 SVGAGI. The CDR3 consists of 15 residues. The CDR3 nucleotides are TGTGCCAGCAGGCACGGTGACGCCCCTTACTACGAGCAGTTCTTC. The encoded protein is CASRHGDAPYYEQFF.

The chain combines TRBV11-3 with TRBJ2-2; maybe TRBD2 (5 bases). The CDR3 covers 14 residues. CDR1 SGHNT and CDR2 YENEEA come from the germline V gene. With 5 bases removed from V and 6 bases from J, the gap between germline ends came to 13 bases. CDR3 nucleotide sequence: TGTGCCAGCAGCGGAGGAGCCTCGTCCGGGGAGCTGTTTTTT. It encodes CASSGGASSGELFF.

The chain uses TRBV4-2 and TRBJ2-3; 7 bases are shared with TRBD2. Germline V CDR1 and CDR2: LGHNA, YNFKEQ. The J segment lost 6 bases and the V segment lost 4 bases, leaving 4 bases of the junction unmatched. This CDR3 comprises 13 residues. The CDR3: CASSPTSPDTQYF. CDR3 bases: TGTGCCAGCAGCCCGACTAGCCCCGATACGCAGTATTTT.

The CDR3 nucleotides are TGTGCCAGCAGTCGCGGGACGGGGGGCACTGAAGCTTTCTTT. It yields the protein CASSRGTGGTEAFF. The V call is TRBV6-5, the J call TRBJ1-1, with D possibly TRBD1 on 5 matching bases. The V gene's germline CDR1 is MNHEY and CDR2 SVGAGI. The V end lost 5 bases, the J end lost 4 bases, and 14 bases lay between the germline ends. This CDR3 contains 14 residues.

The rearrangement uses TRBV6-6 and TRBJ2-7; D is possibly TRBD2 (6 bases). V lost 0 bases and J 2 bases, leaving 11 bases between the germline ends. There are 15 residues in the CDR3. Looked up from germline, CDR1 is MNHNY and CDR2 is SVGAGI (reference sequence). CDR3 residues: CASSYSEGRAYEQYF. The CDR3 region has the DNA TGTGCCAGCAGTTACTCGGAGGGCAGGGCCTACGAGCAGTACTTC.

This clone was counted a single time. The rearrangement joins TRBV29-1 to TRBJ2-5, with 7 bases matching TRBD2. The CDR3 covers 14 residues. V lost 6 bases, J lost 7 bases, and 14 bases stayed unmatched. Germline loops: CDR1 SQVTM, CDR2 ANQGSEA. Here the CDR3 reads CSVELAGVLGTQYF. CDR3 nucleotide sequence: TGCAGCGTCGAACTGGCGGGAGTCCTGGGGACCCAGTACTTC.

V and J are TRBV5-1 and TRBJ2-5, with unresolved D. Germline assignment: CDR1 SGHRS and CDR2 YFSETQ. V lost 0 bases and J lost 2, with 8 bases in between. The CDR3 sequence is 14 residues long. The CDR3 region is CASSLAASQETQYF. In DNA, the CDR3 is TGCGCCAGCAGCTTGGCGGCTAGTCAAGAGACCCAGTACTTC.

This clone is a singleton in its sample. The chain employs TRBV28 and TRBJ1-5, with D maybe TRBD1 (6 bases). Germline V gene lookup returns CDR1 MDHEN and CDR2 SYDVKM. The germline V and J ends were trimmed by 7 bases and 7 bases, with 14 bases remaining between them. The CDR3 runs to 13 residues. The CDR3 bases are TGTGCCAGCACCGGGACATGGAGGCAGCCCCAGCATTTT. Translation: CASTGTWRQPQHF.

The chain recombines TRBV19 with TRBJ1-2, with 7 bases matching TRBD1. V shed 6 bases and J 2 bases; nucleotides not matched to a gene: 9. This CDR3 is 15 amino acids long. The germline gives CDR1 LNHDA, CDR2 SQIVND (reference sequence). The CDR3 coding sequence is TGTGCCAGTAGCACCCCAGGGGGAAACAACTATGGCTACACCTTC. It translates to CASSTPGGNNYGYTF.

This clone appeared a single time. In the same sample, other DNA sequences code for this CDR3. This chain connects TRBV30 to TRBJ2-7; no clear D gene. The CDR3 is made up of 11 amino acids. Per the germline V gene, CDR1 is GTSNPN and CDR2 is SVGIG (reference sequence). The V gene lost 2 bases and the J gene lost 1 base, with 3 bases spanning the gap. CDR3 DNA sequence: TGTGCCTGGAGTTCGTCCTACGAGCAGTACTTC. As protein: CAWSSSYEQYF.

The gene calls are TRBV15 and TRBJ2-1; 7 bases line up with TRBD2. The CDR3 contains 14 residues. V gave up 5 bases and J gave up 5 bases; unmatched junction bases: 6. CDR1 is LNHNV, CDR2 YYDKDF, per germline (reference sequence). The DNA of the CDR3 is TGTGCCACCAGCCGCCGGGAGGACCACAATGAGCAGTTCTTC. Translation gives CATSRREDHNEQFF. The whole variable domain, remainder taken from reference TRBV15 and TRBJ2-1, is DAMVIQNPRYQVTQFGKPVTLSCSQTLNHNVMYWYQQKSSQAPKLLFHYYDKDFNNEADTPDNFQSRRPNTSFCFLDIRSPGLGDTAMYLCATSRREDHNEQFFGPGTRLTVL.

J is TRBJ2-1 and V is TRBV9; weak D call: TRBD2 (5 bases). CDR1 SGDLS and CDR2 YYNGEE come from the germline V gene. Trimming removed 7 bases at V and 2 bases at J, with 13 bases between. This CDR3 spans 14 amino acids. CDR3 sequence reads: CASGGSRAYNEQFF. The CDR3 DNA sequence: TGTGCCAGCGGAGGCAGCCGGGCCTACAATGAGCAGTTCTTC.

The genes are TRBV27 and TRBJ1-4; unclear D gene. CDR1 MNHEY and CDR2 SMNVEV come from the germline V gene (reference sequence). The CDR3 has 14 residues. Trimming shortened V by 3 bases and J by 7 bases, and 12 bases separated the two germline ends. The DNA of the CDR3 is TGTGCCAGCAGTTTCAGAGGGAGCGGTGAAAAACTGTTTTTT. Its protein product is CASSFRGSGEKLFF.

The chain couples TRBV2 to TRBJ2-7; TRBD2 agrees at 12 bases. The germline CDR1 and CDR2 sequences are SNHLY and FYNNEI. The CDR3 runs 14 residues. V shed 9 bases and J 6 bases; nucleotides not matched to a gene: 9. The CDR3 DNA follows: TGTGCCAGAGATGCAGCGACTAGCGGGAGCGAGCAGTACTTC. Encoded protein: CARDAATSGSEQYF.

This clone appeared once. J is TRBJ2-7 and V is TRBV7-8; 10 bases are a match to TRBD2. Per the germline V gene, CDR1 is SGHVS and CDR2 is FQNEAQ. V trimming: 1 base; J trimming: 4 bases; junction bases outside the gene matches: 10. The CDR3 has 17 residues. This CDR3 reads CASSLVWQREGRYEQYF. The DNA for the CDR3 is TGTGCCAGCAGCTTAGTTTGGCAGCGGGAGGGCCGGTACGAGCAGTACTTC. Together with reference TRBV7-8 and TRBJ2-7, the CDR3 gives the full variable domain: GAGVSQSPRYKVAKRGQDVALRCDPISGHVSLFWYQQALGQGPEFLTYFQNEAQLDKSGLPSDRFFAERPEGSVSTLKIQRTQQEDSAVYLCASSLVWQREGRYEQYFGPGTRLTVT.

The rearrangement links TRBV2 to TRBJ2-1, with a weak D call TRBD1 (6 bases). Germline CDR1 reads SNHLY; CDR2 reads FYNNEI. The ends were cut back, 6 bases at V and 4 bases at J, with 13 bases in the middle. The CDR3 is 14 amino acids. DNA of the CDR3: TGTGCCAGCAGACCTACTACAGGGTACAATGAGCAGTTCTTC. It encodes CASRPTTGYNEQFF.

Worth noting for this clone: In the same sample, other DNA sequences code for this CDR3. The rearrangement joins TRBV18 to TRBJ2-1, with a tentative D call TRBD2 (6 bases). This CDR3 contains 16 residues. The V end was cut by 0 bases, the J end by 2 bases, with 11 bases between. The germline CDR1 and CDR2 sequences are KGHSH and LQKENI. The DNA of the CDR3 is TGTGCCAGCTCACCACCGTCCGGGAGAGCCTACAATGAGCAGTTCTTC. Translation: CASSPPSGRAYNEQFF.

This clone turned up a few times. V gene TRBV18 combines with J gene TRBJ1-2; unclear D gene. This CDR3 is built from 12 residues. Trimming took 6 bases from V and 3 from J, leaving 8 bases between them. CDR1 is KGHSH, CDR2 LQKENI, per germline. The CDR3, as DNA: TGTGCCAGCTCCCCTACAGACTATGGCTACACCTTC. It yields the protein CASSPTDYGYTF.

This clone was found a few times. V is TRBV10-1 and J is TRBJ2-7; D could derive from TRBD1 or TRBD2 (5 bases each). V lost 3 bases and J 5 bases, leaving 8 bases between the germline ends. In germline, CDR1 is WNHNN, CDR2 SYGVQD (reference sequence). The CDR3 length is 12 residues. The DNA for the CDR3 is TGCGCCAGCAGTGACAGGGAGCACGAGCAGTACTTC. It codes for CASSDREHEQYF.

The chain links TRBV9 to TRBJ2-7, with 12 bases fitting TRBD2. There are 19 residues in the CDR3. Germline lookup yields CDR1 SGDLS and CDR2 YYNGEE. J gave up 0 bases and V 0 bases, and 10 bases lay outside the gene matches. CDR3 region: CASSVGASGRARSSYEQYF. As DNA, the CDR3 is TGTGCCAGCAGCGTAGGGGCTAGCGGGAGGGCCAGGAGCTCCTACGAGCAGTACTTC.